This T cell receptor beta chain was found in a study (dated by TCRdb to 2013 to 2014). Sequencing relied on an Illumina Genome Analyzer IIx. TCRdb reran the public reads through fastp at Q25 and MiXCR, keeping productive beta chains. Rows matching on CDR3 protein sequence are summarized as one entry with the most common DNA and genes. Counted in this sample were about 16,000 distinct CDR3 sequences; 30% to 40% of them appeared once. Roughly 15% of the sample lies in the top ten. As regards this clonotype: The specificity of this receptor is unknown. A single base separates this from a much larger clone, so it may be a read error.

Specimen: blood. The TCR originated in a human donor.

The CDR3 reads as follows: CSASSWRAQGTQYF. The nucleotides are TGCAGTGCTAGCTCTTGGCGGGCCCAAGGGACCCAGTACTTC. The V and J genes are TRBV20-1 and TRBJ2-5; the D region possibly corresponds to TRBD2 (5 bases align). From cysteine to phenylalanine, the CDR3 is 14 amino acids long. Only CDR3 DNA remains: 42 bases, in frame from the first base. CDR1 and CDR2 are drawn from the germline V gene (reference sequence): DFQATT, SNEGSKA.